This TCR beta chain came from a study of blood T cells in healthy people across ages. Study-wide points: TCR beta diversity per million T cells fell roughly linearly with age.

Germline V CDR1 and CDR2: DFQATT, SNEGSKA (reference sequence). CDR3 length: 14 residues. Notes on this clonotype: Its antigen is currently unknown.

Researchers report isolating at least 6.5 million PBMCs per sample. Extraction of total RNA produced a minimum of 5 micrograms from each sample. The second PCR ran about 7 to 12 cycles with a sample-barcoded 5' primer and J-beta primers. Per-sample output comprised a minimum of 3 million paired-end reads containing CDR3. TCRdb re-derived calls from the 5' RACE reads in MiXCR, one entry per CDR3 protein. This sample carries 1,500,000 or so distinct CDR3 sequences, 42% of them seen once, and the ten largest clones take about 4%. The sequencing input was blood. The chain uses TRBV20-1 and TRBJ2-1; the D gene is possibly TRBD1 (6 bases). Matching the DNA end better, TRBJ2-7 makes the J call doubtful. This clonotype originated in a woman aged 18-29 years in good health. CDR3 nucleotides: TGCAGTGCTTCAGGACAGACTCATCCCTACGAGCAGTACTTC. Its translation: CSASGQTHPYEQYF.